This T cell receptor (beta chain) was documented in a study of beta chain features in type 1 diabetes. Study-level points and caveats: Shorter TCRB CDR3s, moderately but significantly so, were found in Type 1 diabetes patients in all four CD4+ subsets.

This CDR3 is 12 amino acids long. Trimming cost V 4 bases and J 7 bases, with 8 bases left between them. CDR1 SGDLS and CDR2 YYNGEE come from the germline V gene. Expressed TCRB transcripts were sequenced because the isolated RNA had all been reverse transcribed beforehand. TCRdb's table, derived via immunoSEQ multiplex PCR, lists solely in-frame clones and lacks some. This sample yields 430,000 or so clones, of which about an eighth are seen a single time; about 0.045% belongs to the top ten. This clone was detected only a few times. Its specificity is not known. Specimen: naive CD4+ T cells from blood. This sequence was found in a young woman in good health. V is TRBV9 and J is TRBJ2-2, with D perhaps matching TRBD2 (5 bases). The CDR3 region is CASSRGNGELFF. The CDR3 DNA is TGTGCCAGCAGCCGAGGGAACGGGGAGCTGTTTTTT. Combining the CDR3 with reference TRBV9 and TRBJ2-2 gives the whole variable domain DSGVTQTPKHLITATGQRVTLRCSPRSGDLSVYWYQQSLDQGLQFLIQYYNGEERAKGNILERFSAQQFPDLHSELNLSSLELGDSALYFCASSRGNGELFFGEGSRLTVL.